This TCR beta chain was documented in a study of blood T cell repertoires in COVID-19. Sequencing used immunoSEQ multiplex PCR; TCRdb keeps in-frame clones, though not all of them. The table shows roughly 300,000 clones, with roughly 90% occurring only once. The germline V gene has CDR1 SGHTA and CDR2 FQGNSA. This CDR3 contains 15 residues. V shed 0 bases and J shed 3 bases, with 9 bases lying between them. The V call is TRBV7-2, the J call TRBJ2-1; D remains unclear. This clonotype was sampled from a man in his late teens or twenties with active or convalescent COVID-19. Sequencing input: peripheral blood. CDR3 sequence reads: CASSLAWSGYNEQFF. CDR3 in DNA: TGTGCCAGCAGCTTAGCTTGGAGTGGCTACAATGAGCAGTTCTTC. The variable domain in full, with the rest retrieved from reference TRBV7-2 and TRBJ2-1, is GAGVSQSPSNKVTEKGKDVELRCDPISGHTALYWYRQSLGQGLEFLIYFQGNSAPDKSGLPSDRFSAERTGGSVSTLTIQRTQQEDSAVYLCASSLAWSGYNEQFFGPGTRLTVL.